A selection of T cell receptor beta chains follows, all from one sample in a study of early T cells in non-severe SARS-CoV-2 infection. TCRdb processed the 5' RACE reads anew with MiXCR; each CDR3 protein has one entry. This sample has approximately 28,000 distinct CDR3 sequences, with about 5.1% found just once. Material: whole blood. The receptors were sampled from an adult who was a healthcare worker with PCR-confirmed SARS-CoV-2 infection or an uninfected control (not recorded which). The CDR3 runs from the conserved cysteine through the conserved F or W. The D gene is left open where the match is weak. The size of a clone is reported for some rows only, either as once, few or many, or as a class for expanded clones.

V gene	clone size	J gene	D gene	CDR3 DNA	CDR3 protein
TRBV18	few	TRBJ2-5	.	TGTGCCAGCTCACCGGGCGGGGAAGGAGAGACCCAGTACTTC	CASSPGGEGETQYF
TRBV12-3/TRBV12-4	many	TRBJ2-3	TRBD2	TGTGCCAGCAGTTTAGTTCGTCGAGCGGGAACTAGCACAGATACGCAGTATTTT	CASSLVRRAGTSTDTQYF
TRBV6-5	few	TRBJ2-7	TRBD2	TGTGCCAGCAGGCGGACTAGCGGGGGAGTAGGGGCCTACGAGCAGTACTTC	CASRRTSGGVGAYEQYF
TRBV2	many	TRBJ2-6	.	TGTGCCGTGGGAGTAGGGCAGACCCACCCTGGGGCCAACGTCCTGACTTTC	CAVGVGQTHPGANVLTF
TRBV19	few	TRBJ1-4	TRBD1	TGTGCCAGTAGTCTCAACAGGGGAACTAATGAAAAACTGTTTTTT	CASSLNRGTNEKLFF
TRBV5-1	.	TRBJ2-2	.	TGCGCCAGCAGCAGTTACGGGAACGCGATGAACACCGGGGAGCTGTTTTTT	CASSSYGNAMNTGELFF
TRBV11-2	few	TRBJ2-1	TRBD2	TGTGCCAGCAGCTTAATAGCGGGGGCGTACAATGAGCAGTTCTTC	CASSLIAGAYNEQFF
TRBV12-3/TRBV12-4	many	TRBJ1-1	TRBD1	TGTGCCAGCAGTTTTACCATACAGGGGGTGTCGGCTGAAGCTTTCTTT	CASSFTIQGVSAEAFF
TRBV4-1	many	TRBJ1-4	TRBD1	TGCGCTGGCAGCCAGTGGGGGGACAGGGATGAAAAACTGTTTTTT	CAGSQWGDRDEKLFF
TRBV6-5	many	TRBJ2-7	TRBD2	TGTGCCAGCAGCCCAGGGAGGGCCTACGAGCAGTACTTC	CASSPGRAYEQYF
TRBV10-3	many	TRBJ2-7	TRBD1	TGTGCCATCAGGGGGACAGGGAGTTTGGGATACGAGCAGTACTTC	CAIRGTGSLGYEQYF
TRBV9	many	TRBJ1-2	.	TGTGCCAGCAGCGTAGGCCAGGCGAGAATCTATGGCTACACCTTC	CASSVGQARIYGYTF
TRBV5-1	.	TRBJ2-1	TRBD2	TGCGCCAGCAGCGTAAGACTAGCGGGACACAATGAGCAGTTCTTC	CASSVRLAGHNEQFF
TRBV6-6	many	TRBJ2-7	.	TGTGCCAGCAGTTACTCGGACCGCACCTACGAGCAGTACTTC	CASSYSDRTYEQYF
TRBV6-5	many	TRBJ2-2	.	TGTGCCAGCAGTTACCCAGGGACCGGGAGGCTGTTTTTT	CASSYPGTGRLFF
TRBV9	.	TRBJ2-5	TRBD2	TGTGCCAGCAGCGTTATTCCGGGGGGCCAAGAGACCCAGTACTTC	CASSVIPGGQETQYF
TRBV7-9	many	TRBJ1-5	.	TGTGCCAGCAGCCGTAGCGGGGGGCAGCCCCAGCATTTT	CASSRSGGQPQHF
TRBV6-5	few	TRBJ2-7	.	TGTGCCAGCAGTTACGGAAAAGGGCAGCAGTACTTC	CASSYGKGQQYF
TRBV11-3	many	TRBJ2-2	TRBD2	TGTGCCAGCAGCCCTAGCGGGGCGAACACCGGGGAGCTGTTTTTT	CASSPSGANTGELFF
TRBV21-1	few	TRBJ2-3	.	TGTGCCAGCCCCCAGGGACTAGCGGGGACAGATACGCAGTATTTT	CASPQGLAGTDTQYF
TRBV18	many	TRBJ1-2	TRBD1	TGTGCCAGCTCACAGGGGACAGGGGAAGGCTACACCTTC	CASSQGTGEGYTF